Below are 17 T cell receptor beta chains sequenced from a single sample in a study of T cells after yellow fever vaccination. TCRdb processed the 5' RACE reads anew with MiXCR; each CDR3 protein has one entry. This table has approximately 160,000 distinct CDR3 sequences, around 8.5% appearing once. The specimen was CD8+ T cells sorted from PBMCs, collected 45 days after the yellow fever booster vaccination. Receptor source: a man aged 18 to 35 who received the YFV17D yellow fever vaccine.

This clonotype has a handful of counts. This chain joins TRBV25-1 and TRBJ1-2; perhaps TRBD1 as D (5 bases). The V gene lost 4 bases and the J gene lost 5 bases, with 14 bases spanning the gap. CDR1 is MGHDK and CDR2 is SYGVNS in the germline V gene. The CDR3 spans 14 residues. CDR3 in DNA: TGTGCCAGCAGTGGCCTGGACTGGGGGTATGGCTACACCTTC. It codes for CASSGLDWGYGYTF.

This sequence joins TRBV4-3 and TRBJ2-5; TRBD1 aligns across 9 bases. The trim removed 0 bases at V and 4 bases at J, leaving 9 bases unmatched. Germline assignment: CDR1 LGHNA and CDR2 YSLEER. CDR3 length: 17 amino acids. The CDR3 sequence: CASSQDQKLTGGETQYF. The CDR3 DNA is TGCGCCAGCAGCCAAGATCAGAAACTGACAGGGGGAGAGACCCAGTACTTC.

The chain recombines TRBV12-3 or TRBV12-4 with TRBJ2-1, with 7 positions matching TRBD2. V lost 6 bases to trimming and J lost 9 bases; unmatched junction nucleotides: 11. The CDR3 loop spans 14 amino acids. The CDR3 sequence is CASRSGVAFSEQFF. CDR3 sequence (DNA): TGTGCCAGCAGAAGCGGGGTAGCATTCAGTGAGCAGTTCTTC.

As concerns this clonotype: This may arise from a read error, as a much more abundant clone is one base away. The chain recombines TRBV18 with TRBJ1-2; D perhaps matches TRBD1 (6 bases). V dropped 8 bases and J dropped 2 bases, with 21 bases sitting between them. The germline V gene encodes CDR1 KGHSH and CDR2 LQKENI. CDR3 length: 16 amino acids. The CDR3 spells CASPLNGGLGNYGYTF. CDR3 DNA: TGTGCCAGCCCTCTTAACGGGGGGCTGGGGAACTATGGCTACACCTTC.

This clonotype was detected a few times. The V call is TRBV7-9, the J call TRBJ1-1, with D perhaps matching TRBD1 (6 bases). This CDR3 spans 12 amino acids. CDR1 SEHNR and CDR2 FQNEAQ come from the germline V gene (reference sequence). CDR3 DNA sequence: TGTGCTGAGGGGGAGCCAAACACTGAAGCTTTCTTT. This sequence encodes CAEGEPNTEAFF. Full variable domain (missing parts from reference TRBV7-9 and TRBJ1-1): DTGVSQNPRHKITKRGQNVTFRCDPISEHNRLYWYRQTLGQGPEFLTYFQNEAQLEKSRLLSDRFSAERPKGSFSTLEIQRTEQGDSAMYLCAEGEPNTEAFFGQGTRLTVV.

This clonotype has more than one count but fewer than ten. V is TRBV4-1 and J is TRBJ1-2, with D perhaps matching TRBD1 (6 bases). CDR1 MGHRA and CDR2 YSYEKL come from the germline V gene. This CDR3 comprises 14 residues. V was cut by 4 bases and J by 4 bases, with 13 bases left in between. CDR3 nucleotide sequence: TGCGCCAGCAGCCCACAGGGTAGGGGCTATGGCTACACCTTC. Translating gives CASSPQGRGYGYTF.

This clonotype was seen only a few times. The chain is built from TRBV29-1 and TRBJ2-3; the match to TRBD2 covers 13 bases. With V trimmed by 5 bases and J by 2 bases, 4 bases remained unmatched. CDR3 length equals 15 residues. Germline loops: CDR1 SQVTM, CDR2 ANQGSEA. The CDR3 nucleotides are TGCAGCGTTCCTACTAGCGGGGGGGCCACAGATACGCAGTATTTT. Translating gives CSVPTSGGATDTQYF.

The sample holds one count of this clonotype. J is TRBJ2-2 and V is TRBV18; perhaps TRBD2 as D (7 bases). Germline V gives CDR1 KGHSH, CDR2 LQKENI. The CDR3 totals 16 residues. Trimming pared 2 bases from V and 4 bases from J, leaving 14 bases between. The CDR3 DNA is TGTGCCAGCTCACCAGACGGGGGGCTGGCCACCGGGGAGCTGTTTTTT. Its translation is CASSPDGGLATGELFF.

The V call is TRBV12-3 or TRBV12-4, the J call TRBJ1-1; D is uncertain. Trimming took off 3 bases at V and 5 bases at J, with 16 bases between the two ends. The CDR3 totals 15 residues. CDR3 bases: TGTGCCAGCAGTTTCCCAGACATTGCGGGTACTGAAGCTTTCTTT. This codes for CASSFPDIAGTEAFF.

Notes on this clonotype: At one end, the junction sequence differs from germline, possibly due to a read error. The gene calls are TRBV2 and TRBJ1-2, with D possibly TRBD1 on 6 matching bases. CDR1 and CDR2 from the germline V gene are SNHLY and FYNNEI. CDR3 length: 12 amino acids. CDR3 residues: CANGTRGYGNTF. The CDR3 DNA reads TGTGCCAACGGGACACGGGGCTATGGCAACACCTTC.

The V call is TRBV29-1, the J call TRBJ1-1; 7 bases agree with TRBD1. The CDR3 runs to 14 residues. V gave up 1 base and J gave up 0 bases; unmatched junction bases: 2. Germline V gene sequence: CDR1 SQVTM, CDR2 ANQGSEA. The CDR3 DNA follows: TGCAGCGTTGAAGGTGACAGGGTGAACACTGAAGCTTTCTTT. This translates into CSVEGDRVNTEAFF.

This clonotype was detected only a few times. The gene calls are TRBV25-1 and TRBJ1-1; D remains unclear. CDR3 size: 18 residues. Trimming pared 4 bases from V and 0 bases from J, leaving 21 bases between. Germline CDR1 and CDR2: MGHDK and SYGVNS. The CDR3 DNA follows: TGTGCCAGCAGTGGAGGGCCGGGGTGGAGCTTCATGAACACTGAAGCTTTCTTT. Translation: CASSGGPGWSFMNTEAFF.

This clonotype has a handful of counts. The rearrangement joins TRBV7-9 to TRBJ2-1; a weak D match, TRBD2 (5 bases). V gave up 5 bases and J gave up 2 bases, with 10 bases separating them. CDR1 is SEHNR and CDR2 is FQNEAQ in the germline V gene (reference sequence). There are 14 residues in the CDR3. The CDR3 loop is CASSQTGTYNEQFF. The CDR3 coding sequence is TGTGCCAGCAGCCAAACCGGGACCTACAATGAGCAGTTCTTC.

The rearrangement uses TRBV11-2 and TRBJ1-5; D call uncertain. The CDR3 has 15 amino acids. V lost 0 bases to trimming and J lost 3 bases, with 9 bases between them. CDR1 and CDR2 (germline): SGHAT, FQNNGV. The CDR3: CASSLDYSLNQPQHF. The CDR3 region has the DNA TGTGCCAGCAGCTTAGATTACAGCCTCAATCAGCCCCAGCATTTT.

This clonotype was recorded at least ten times. This chain joins TRBV7-9 and TRBJ2-7; either TRBD1 or TRBD2 may supply D (5 bases each). V was shortened by 1 base and J by 5 bases, with 18 bases between the two germline ends. Germline V gene data show CDR1 as SEHNR and CDR2 as FQNEAQ (reference sequence). The CDR3 runs to 16 residues. In DNA, the CDR3 is TGTGCCAGCAGCTTAGGAACGACCGGGGCGGGCGACGAGCAGTACTTC. Its protein is CASSLGTTGAGDEQYF.

This clonotype was counted only a few times. As DNA, the CDR3 is TGCGCCAGCAGCGATCATTCCGGGACAGCTTTTAGCACTGAAGCTTTCTTT. Encoded protein: CASSDHSGTAFSTEAFF. V gene TRBV4-1 combines with J gene TRBJ1-1; 7 nucleotides align to TRBD1. The germline V gene has CDR1 MGHRA and CDR2 YSYEKL. With 5 bases clipped from V and 4 bases from J, the junction kept 16 bases outside the gene matches. The CDR3 is 17 amino acids.

This clonotype showed up just a few times. The V and J genes are TRBV11-2 and TRBJ2-5, with D perhaps matching TRBD2 (6 bases). The CDR3 loop spans 15 amino acids. V dropped 5 bases and J dropped 3 bases, with 16 bases sitting between them. Germline CDR1 reads SGHAT; CDR2 reads FQNNGV. CDR3 sequence reads: CASSTSPGVEETQYF. The CDR3 DNA sequence: TGTGCCAGCAGCACCTCCCCGGGAGTAGAAGAGACCCAGTACTTC. Full variable domain (outside the CDR3, taken from reference TRBV11-2 and TRBJ2-5): EAGVAQSPRYKIIEKRQSVAFWCNPISGHATLYWYQQILGQGPKLLIQFQNNGVVDDSQLPKDRFSAERLKGVDSTLKIQPAKLEDSAVYLCASSTSPGVEETQYFGPGTRLLVL.